The 25 T cell receptor beta chains below all came from one sample that was sequenced in a study of cytomegalovirus exposure and HLA in healthy donors. The PCR made use of 60 Vbeta and 13 Jbeta primers. Assay used: immunoSEQ multiplex PCR; TCRdb lists only in-frame clones, some missing. The table lists about 140,000 clones, more than 75% of them singletons, with 2.5% to 3% in the top ten. The sequencing input was PBMCs. These receptors were collected from a female donor in good health and CMV-seronegative.

This clone was counted a few times. This sequence joins TRBV6-6 and TRBJ1-5; TRBD1 matches 9 bases. Germline V gene lookup returns CDR1 MNHNY and CDR2 SVGAGI (reference sequence). The trim removed 5 bases at V and 6 bases at J, leaving 5 bases unmatched. This CDR3 has 14 amino acids. CDR3 nucleotide sequence: TGTGCCAGCAGTACGGGACAGGGAATTCAGCCCCAGCATTTT. Amino acid sequence: CASSTGQGIQPQHF.

The chain has TRBV30 and TRBJ1-5; D ambiguous. The ends were cut back, 0 bases at V and 9 bases at J, with 9 bases in the middle. The germline CDR1 and CDR2 sequences are GTSNPN and SVGIG (reference sequence). This CDR3 is 12 amino acids long. The CDR3: CAWSVRRGPQHF. CDR3 nucleotide sequence: TGTGCCTGGAGTGTACGGAGAGGGCCCCAGCATTTT.

The chain carries TRBV10-3 and TRBJ1-6; D not certain. Germline assignment: CDR1 ENHRY and CDR2 SYGVKD. The CDR3 has 15 residues. With 1 base removed from V and 0 bases from J, the gap between germline ends came to 4 bases. The chain's CDR3 is CAISEWASYNSPLHF. The CDR3 nucleotides are TGTGCCATCAGTGAGTGGGCCTCCTATAATTCACCCCTCCACTTT.

This clone was picked up a small number of times. The chain joins TRBV4-1 to TRBJ1-4, with D unresolved. CDR3 length equals 14 residues. Trimming left V 5 bases short and J 2 bases short, with 9 bases between. CDR1 MGHRA and CDR2 YSYEKL come from the germline V gene. This CDR3 is CASSAPGTNEKLFF. In nucleotides, the CDR3 is TGCGCCAGCAGCGCCCCGGGGACTAATGAAAAACTGTTTTTT.

The rearrangement links TRBV19 to TRBJ1-5; the D is unclear. Germline CDR1 and CDR2: LNHDA and SQIVND (reference sequence). V was pared by 3 bases and J by 6 bases, with 9 bases between. The CDR3 has 13 residues. CDR3 sequence: CASSIGLVQPQHF. DNA for the CDR3: TGTGCCAGTAGTATCGGTTTGGTTCAGCCCCAGCATTTT.

On this clone itself: Other DNA sequences from this sample encode an identical CDR3 as well. The chain combines TRBV18 with TRBJ1-1, with 8 bases identical to TRBD1. The ends lost 2 bases at V and 3 bases at J; junction bases unmatched: 5. Germline assignment: CDR1 KGHSH and CDR2 LQKENI. This CDR3 is 15 amino acids long. The CDR3 spells CASSPRQGIDTEAFF. The CDR3 nucleotides read TGTGCCAGCTCACCAAGACAGGGGATCGACACTGAAGCTTTCTTT.

A few counts support this clone. The chain is built from TRBV5-6 and TRBJ2-7; D is possibly TRBD2 (5 bases). The ends were cut back, 2 bases at V and 2 bases at J, with 11 bases in the middle. The germline V gene has CDR1 SGHDT and CDR2 YYEEEE. The CDR3 loop spans 14 amino acids. The CDR3 DNA reads TGTGCCAGCAGCTTAACCTACGGGACCTACGAGCAGTACTTC. Translated: CASSLTYGTYEQYF. Filled out from reference TRBV5-6 and TRBJ2-7, the complete variable domain reads DAGVTQSPTHLIKTRGQQVTLRCSPKSGHDTVSWYQQALGQGPQFIFQYYEEEERQRGNFPDRFSGHQFPNYSSELNVNALLLGDSALYLCASSLTYGTYEQYFGPGTRLTVT.

This chain uses TRBV6-1 with TRBJ2-2; D ambiguous. The ends were cut back, 5 bases at V and 3 bases at J, with 13 bases in the middle. The germline gives CDR1 MNHNS, CDR2 SASEGT. CDR3 length: 15 amino acids. The CDR3 loop is CASSSAISDTGELFF. The CDR3 nucleotides are TGTGCCAGCAGTTCCGCCATCTCGGACACCGGGGAGCTGTTTTTT.

The chain joins TRBV6-1 to TRBJ1-2, with TRBD1 matching over 7 bases. Germline lookup yields CDR1 MNHNS and CDR2 SASEGT. CDR3 length: 14 residues. J was trimmed by 4 bases and V by 2 bases; bases with no gene match: 4. This CDR3 is CASSERGQLYGYTF. The CDR3 nucleotides read TGTGCCAGCAGTGAAAGGGGACAGCTCTATGGCTACACCTTC.

The chain has TRBV5-4 and TRBJ1-2; 7 nucleotides align to TRBD1. Germline CDR1 and CDR2: SGHNT and YYREEE (reference sequence). V trimming: 4 bases; J trimming: 0 bases; junction bases outside the gene matches: 6. This CDR3 region has 15 residues. The CDR3 loop is CASSPHGTANYGYTF. The DNA of the CDR3 is TGTGCCAGCAGCCCGCATGGGACAGCTAACTATGGCTACACCTTC.

The genes are TRBV5-1 and TRBJ2-1, with TRBD1 identical over 11 bases. Germline V CDR1 and CDR2: SGHRS, YFSETQ. The junction had 7 bases not matched to a gene; V was cut back by 4 bases and J by 4 bases. This CDR3 has 16 residues. DNA of the CDR3: TGCGCCAGCAGCGAGACCGGGACAGGGGGATACAATGAGCAGTTCTTC. This encodes CASSETGTGGYNEQFF.

Note on this clone: This sample includes further DNA sequences coding for the same CDR3. The chain couples TRBV9 to TRBJ2-7, with D tentatively TRBD1 (5 bases). Looked up from germline, CDR1 is SGDLS and CDR2 is YYNGEE. V lost 4 bases to trimming and J lost 2 bases, with 13 bases between them. The CDR3 is 14 residues long. The DNA of the CDR3 is TGTGCCAGCAGCACCAGACAGCGCCCCTACGAGCAGTACTTC. Encoded protein: CASSTRQRPYEQYF. Full variable domain (rest looked up from reference TRBV9 and TRBJ2-7): DSGVTQTPKHLITATGQRVTLRCSPRSGDLSVYWYQQSLDQGLQFLIQYYNGEERAKGNILERFSAQQFPDLHSELNLSSLELGDSALYFCASSTRQRPYEQYFGPGTRLTVT.

The chain is built from TRBV28 and TRBJ1-5, with TRBD1 as a possible D gene (6 bases). V lost 6 bases to trimming and J lost 0 bases, with 18 bases between them. CDR1 is MDHEN and CDR2 is SYDVKM in the germline V gene. The CDR3 is 17 amino acids. The CDR3 loop reads CASSRRYRDLSNQPQHF. For the CDR3, the DNA is TGTGCCAGCAGCCGACGTTACAGGGACCTTAGCAATCAGCCCCAGCATTTT.

The gene calls are TRBV9 and TRBJ2-1; 10 positions match TRBD2. CDR1 SGDLS and CDR2 YYNGEE come from the germline V gene. CDR3 length: 19 amino acids. With V trimmed by 4 bases and J by 0 bases, 13 bases remained unmatched. The CDR3 region is CASSQSIIAGGFSYNEQFF. The CDR3 DNA reads TGTGCCAGCAGCCAAAGCATAATAGCGGGAGGCTTCTCCTACAATGAGCAGTTCTTC.

As concerns this clone: This sample also contains other DNA sequences that code for the same CDR3. The J gene is TRBJ1-2, the V gene TRBV19; D unclear. Trimming stripped 3 bases from V and 4 bases from J, with 6 bases between. Per germline, CDR1 LNHDA and CDR2 SQIVND (reference sequence). The length of the CDR3 is 12 residues. The CDR3 protein is CASSISVYGYTF. The CDR3 bases are TGTGCCAGTAGTATCTCCGTCTATGGCTACACCTTC. The full variable domain, in which reference TRBV19 and TRBJ1-2 provide the parts outside the CDR3, is DGGITQSPKYLFRKEGQNVTLSCEQNLNHDAMYWYRQDPGQGLRLIYYSQIVNDFQKGDIAEGYSVSREKKESFPLTVTSAQKNPTAFYLCASSISVYGYTFGSGTRLTVV.

The chain uses TRBV5-1 and TRBJ1-1, with a weak D call TRBD1 (5 bases). Per the germline V gene, CDR1 is SGHRS and CDR2 is YFSETQ. The CDR3 covers 15 residues. Trimming left V 0 bases short and J 1 base short, with 10 bases between. For the CDR3, the DNA is TGCGCCAGCAGCTTGGATTCTCAGGGGAACACTGAAGCTTTCTTT. Residues: CASSLDSQGNTEAFF.

This chain uses TRBV15 with TRBJ2-1, with TRBD2 matching 9 bases. With V trimmed by 0 bases and J by 0 bases, 9 bases remained unmatched. Germline CDR1 LNHNV, CDR2 YYDKDF (reference sequence). The CDR3 consists of 19 residues. DNA of the CDR3: TGTGCCACCAGCAGAGATTCCCCGGGTAGCGGGAGCTCCTACAATGAGCAGTTCTTC. Its translation: CATSRDSPGSGSSYNEQFF.

This chain connects TRBV23-1 to TRBJ1-5, with D possibly matching TRBD1 (5 bases). TRBV23-1 is designated an ORF whose function remains uncertain. This CDR3 region has 16 residues. Trimming pared 0 bases from V and 0 bases from J, leaving 9 bases between. CDR3 DNA: TGCGCCAGCAGTCAATCGTGGGGGGATAGCAATCAGCCCCAGCATTTT. The encoded protein is CASSQSWGDSNQPQHF.

V gene TRBV27 combines with J gene TRBJ2-3; TRBD2 is a possible D gene (6 bases). Trimming shortened V by 9 bases and J by 1 base, and 20 bases separated the two germline ends. The CDR3 contains 16 residues. Germline assignment: CDR1 MNHEY and CDR2 SMNVEV (reference sequence). The CDR3 bases are TGTGCCAGTAGGGAGGACCCCCAGAACGGCACAGATACGCAGTATTTT. This codes for CASREDPQNGTDTQYF.

V is TRBV5-1 and J is TRBJ2-3, with D maybe TRBD1 (6 bases). The V gene's germline CDR1 is SGHRS and CDR2 YFSETQ. This CDR3 is 14 amino acids long. The germline V and J ends were trimmed by 5 bases and 2 bases, with 12 bases remaining between them. CDR3 coding DNA: TGCGCCAGCAGTGAGGGGGTGACCACAGATACGCAGTATTTT. It is translated as CASSEGVTTDTQYF.

The rearrangement links TRBV5-1 to TRBJ2-3; 10 bases align to TRBD2. CDR3 length: 16 residues. J gave up 6 bases and V 3 bases, and 10 bases lay outside the gene matches. Germline-derived CDR1 and CDR2 are SGHRS and YFSETQ. DNA of the CDR3: TGCGCCAGCAGCTCCGTTGGAGCGGGAGGGTCGGATACGCAGTATTTT. Protein product: CASSSVGAGGSDTQYF.

CDR3 sequence reads: CSVEPLGRDYGYTF. The DNA of the CDR3 is TGCAGCGTTGAACCCCTCGGGAGGGACTATGGCTACACCTTC. The rearrangement links TRBV29-1 to TRBJ1-2; D remains ambiguous. CDR1 and CDR2 from the germline V gene are SQVTM and ANQGSEA. The CDR3 runs 14 residues. V lost 2 bases and J lost 3, with 13 bases in between.

The chain recombines TRBV7-2 with TRBJ2-4, with a weak D call TRBD1 (7 bases). Trimming shortened V by 5 bases and J by 9 bases, and 17 bases separated the two germline ends. Germline assignment: CDR1 SGHTA and CDR2 FQGNSA. The CDR3 covers 14 residues. CDR3 amino acids: CASSPQGGGSIQYF. CDR3 in DNA: TGTGCCAGCAGCCCCCAGGGGGGAGGAAGCATTCAGTACTTC. The whole variable domain, remainder taken from reference TRBV7-2 and TRBJ2-4, is GAGVSQSPSNKVTEKGKDVELRCDPISGHTALYWYRQSLGQGLEFLIYFQGNSAPDKSGLPSDRFSAERTGGSVSTLTIQRTQQEDSAVYLCASSPQGGGSIQYFGAGTRLSVL.

The chain is built from TRBV28 and TRBJ1-1, with D maybe TRBD1 (5 bases). CDR1 and CDR2 from the germline V gene are MDHEN and SYDVKM. Between the trimmed V and J ends, which lost 2 bases and 6 bases, there was a span of 13 bases. The CDR3 totals 14 residues. CDR3 sequence: CASSLSGGISEAFF. For the CDR3, the DNA is TGTGCCAGCAGTTTAAGCGGGGGTATCTCTGAAGCTTTCTTT.

In this sample, this clone turned up a few times. The gene calls are TRBV6-9 and TRBJ2-7, with 7 bases lining up with TRBD1. Unmatched junction bases numbered 11, after V lost 11 bases and J lost 4 bases. CDR3 length: 13 residues. The germline V gene encodes CDR1 MNHGY and CDR2 SVAAGI. The CDR3 DNA reads TGTGCCCCCTGGGACAGACGTGGTTACGAGCAGTACTTC. Residues: CAPWDRRGYEQYF.